The rows below give T cell receptor beta chains drawn from one sample of a study of T cell responses to AZD1222 COVID-19 vaccine. The method was immunoSEQ multiplex PCR; TCRdb's version includes in-frame clones alone and lacks a portion of them. This table holds 95,000 to 150,000 clones, 93% found once. The sample was peripheral blood, taken 28 days after the second AZD1222 dose. The source is an adult who received the AZD1222 COVID-19 vaccine. CDR3s include the opening cysteine and the closing phenylalanine or tryptophan. Fields, in order: J gene, D gene, V gene, clone size, CDR3 DNA, CDR3 protein. The D gene is left open where the match is weak. Rows give clone size only sometimes, using once, few, many, or a class for an expanded clone.

TRBJ1-6	.	TRBV5-1	.	TGCGCCAGCAGCCCCGGAAATAATTCACCCCTCCACTTT	CASSPGNNSPLHF
TRBJ1-1	.	TRBV12-5	.	TGTGCTAGCCTTGAGGGGAGTAAGAGCACTGAAGCTTTCTTT	CASLEGSKSTEAFF
TRBJ2-7	.	TRBV12-5	.	TGTGCTAGTGGTTTCCCCGAGAGAGTTAGCGGCGAGCAGTACTTC	CASGFPERVSGEQYF
TRBJ1-1	.	TRBV18	.	TGTGCCAGCTCACCCCTAGGGGATAACACTGAAGCTTTCTTT	CASSPLGDNTEAFF
TRBJ1-1	TRBD1	TRBV18	once	TGTGCCAGCTCACCAAGGACAGGGGAATGGACTGAAGCTTTCTTT	CASSPRTGEWTEAFF
TRBJ2-4	TRBD1	TRBV7-9	.	TGTGCCAGCAGCCTAGAGACAGGGGGAGCCAAAAACATTCAGTACTTC	CASSLETGGAKNIQYF
TRBJ1-1	.	TRBV6-6	.	TGTGCCAGCAGTTACTCTGTTGGGGGGCAGAACACTGAAGCTTTCTTT	CASSYSVGGQNTEAFF
TRBJ2-7	.	TRBV2	.	TGTGCCAGCAGTCTAGAGGGTTATAGCTCCTACGAGCAGTACTTC	CASSLEGYSSYEQYF
TRBJ1-1	TRBD1	TRBV7-2	.	TGTGCCAGCAGCCAACAGGGGGCGAGAACTGAAGCTTTCTTT	CASSQQGARTEAFF
TRBJ2-1	.	TRBV11-2	.	TGTGCCAGCAGCTTAGGAGGGTCCTCCTACAATGAGCAGTTCTTC	CASSLGGSSYNEQFF
TRBJ2-2	TRBD2	TRBV3-1/TRBV3-2	.	TGTGCCAGCAGCCAAGAAATAAGCGGGGGGAACACCGGGGAGCTGTTTTTT	CASSQEISGGNTGELFF
TRBJ1-3	.	TRBV5-1	.	TGCGCCAGCAGCTTTAACAGGGACTCTGGAAACACCATATATTTT	CASSFNRDSGNTIYF
TRBJ1-6	TRBD1	TRBV5-1	.	TGCGCCAGCAGCTTCACAGGGGGCAACTATAATTCACCCCTCCACTTT	CASSFTGGNYNSPLHF
TRBJ1-6	TRBD1	TRBV6-5	.	TGTGCCAGCAGTTACTCCGATACAGGGGGGAGGCCCCTCCACTTT	CASSYSDTGGRPLHF
TRBJ1-2	.	TRBV14	.	TGTGCCAGCAGCCGTCTGGGGGCTCGTGGCTACACCTTC	CASSRLGARGYTF
TRBJ1-4	TRBD1	TRBV7-6	.	TGTGCCAGCAGCTCACAGGGGAGAGAAAAACTGTTTTTT	CASSSQGREKLFF
TRBJ2-3	.	TRBV7-9	.	TGTGCCAGCAGCTTACTTAGCACAGATACGCAGTATTTT	CASSLLSTDTQYF
TRBJ2-7	.	TRBV10-3	.	TGTGCCATCAGGGACGTCGTAGCCTACGAGCAGTACTTC	CAIRDVVAYEQYF
TRBJ1-3	.	TRBV3-1/TRBV3-2	.	TGTGCCAGCAGCCATGAGCAGGGCGCGGGAGGAAACACCATATATTTT	CASSHEQGAGGNTIYF
TRBJ2-2	TRBD2	TRBV7-9	.	TGTGCCAGCAGAATAGCGGGGGAAAGGACCGGGGAGCTGTTTTTT	CASRIAGERTGELFF
TRBJ2-1	TRBD2	TRBV5-1	.	TGCGCCAGCAGCTTGGTGGGGACTAGCGGGACGCCCCCCTACAATGAGCAGTTCTTC	CASSLVGTSGTPPYNEQFF
TRBJ2-1	TRBD2	TRBV13	.	TGTGCCAGCAGCATACGCCGAGGGGGACTAGACTACAATGAGCAGTTCTTC	CASSIRRGGLDYNEQFF
TRBJ2-2	.	TRBV9	.	TGTGCCAGCAGCGTAGCGACAGCCGGGGAGCTGTTTTTT	CASSVATAGELFF
TRBJ2-2	.	TRBV6-5	.	TGTGCCTACCGACAGGCCACGAACACCGGGGAGCTGTTTTTT	CAYRQATNTGELFF
TRBJ1-1	.	TRBV10-3	.	TGTGCCATCAGTGAATATCTGGTGACTGAAGCTTTCTTT	CAISEYLVTEAFF
TRBJ1-1	.	TRBV19	few	TGTGCCAGTAGCTGGACCATGAACACTGAAGCTTTCTTT	CASSWTMNTEAFF
TRBJ1-2	.	TRBV19	once	TGTGCCAGTAGTATGGTCGGGTATGGCTACACCTTC	CASSMVGYGYTF
TRBJ1-2	.	TRBV10-3	once	TGTGCCATCAGTTCTCACACGGAGGGTTCGGAGAGGGGCTACACCTTC	CAISSHTEGSERGYTF
TRBJ1-2	.	TRBV19	few	TGTGCCAGTAGTGTTACAGGATATGGCTACACCTTC	CASSVTGYGYTF
TRBJ1-4	.	TRBV27	few	TGTGCCAGCAGTTCCACGCCCCTAACGGCCCAGAATGAAAAACTGTTTTTT	CASSSTPLTAQNEKLFF
TRBJ1-5	.	TRBV6-2/TRBV6-3	.	TGTGCCAGCAGTTACTCGGAACTAAATAATCAGCCCCAGCATTTT	CASSYSELNNQPQHF
TRBJ2-5	.	TRBV5-4	once	TGTGCCAGCAGTATCCAGGGGGGGCAAGAGACCCAGTACTTC	CASSIQGGQETQYF
TRBJ2-2	TRBD1	TRBV6-5	.	TGTGCCAGCGGCCGGGACAGTGTCACCGGGGAGCTGTTTTTT	CASGRDSVTGELFF
TRBJ2-5	.	TRBV5-4	.	TGTGCCAGCAGCTTAGGATCTGGGAGTGGAGAGACCCAGTACTTC	CASSLGSGSGETQYF
TRBJ2-3	.	TRBV13	once	TGTGCCAGCAGCTTAGAAGTCGACACAGATACGCAGTATTTT	CASSLEVDTDTQYF
TRBJ2-3	.	TRBV21-1	.	TGTGCCAGCAGCAACGAGGGGGGCGTGGGTACAGATACGCAGTATTTT	CASSNEGGVGTDTQYF
TRBJ1-1	.	TRBV5-5	.	TGTGCCAGCAGCTGGGGACTGAACACTGAAGCTTTCTTT	CASSWGLNTEAFF
TRBJ1-2	.	TRBV6-2/TRBV6-3	.	TGTGCCAGCAGTTACTCCACAGGGCCCGGGCCGAGATATGGCTACACCTTC	CASSYSTGPGPRYGYTF
TRBJ2-5	.	TRBV4-2	few	TGTGCCAGCAGCCAAGAATATAGTAGTCAAGAGACCCAGTACTTC	CASSQEYSSQETQYF
TRBJ2-1	.	TRBV4-2	.	TGTGCCAGCAGCCCGCGGCCGGGGGACAATGAGCAGTTCTTC	CASSPRPGDNEQFF
TRBJ2-5	TRBD2	TRBV7-9	.	TGTGCCAGCAGCCCCGGGACTAGCGGGGGAAAGACCCAGTACTTC	CASSPGTSGGKTQYF
TRBJ2-1	TRBD1	TRBV30	.	TGTGCCTGGAACCAAGAAGGGGGCGGCCACGGAAGGAACAATGAGCAGTTCTTC	CAWNQEGGGHGRNNEQFF
TRBJ1-6	.	TRBV3-1/TRBV3-2	.	TGTGCCAGCAGCCAAGTAGAGGGAAAATCACCCCTCCACTTT	CASSQVEGKSPLHF
TRBJ2-1	.	TRBV7-3	.	TGTGCCAGCAGCCTCGTAGGTGATGAGCAGTTCTTC	CASSLVGDEQFF
TRBJ2-6	.	TRBV18	.	TGTGCCAGCTCACCGGACGGCACTGGGGCCAACGTCCTGACTTTC	CASSPDGTGANVLTF
TRBJ2-1	.	TRBV12-5	.	TGTGCTAGTGGTTTGGTATTAGGGAGCTGGGACAATGAGCAGTTCTTC	CASGLVLGSWDNEQFF
TRBJ2-3	TRBD1	TRBV3-1/TRBV3-2	.	TGTGCCAGCAGCCTCTCGACAGGGGGCATCGGGGATACGCAGTATTTT	CASSLSTGGIGDTQYF
TRBJ1-2	.	TRBV27	.	TGTGCCAGCAGTTTTCGGCAGTCCTATGGCTACACCTTC	CASSFRQSYGYTF
TRBJ1-4	.	TRBV15	.	TGTGCCACCAGCAGAGATACAGGGAGGGAAAAACTGTTTTTT	CATSRDTGREKLFF
TRBJ2-1	TRBD2	TRBV4-3	.	TGCGCCAGCAGCCAAGACCTAGCGGGGGTGGTAGGTCGGCAGTTCTTC	CASSQDLAGVVGRQFF
TRBJ1-1	TRBD1	TRBV19	.	TGTGCCAGTAGTATCTCAGGGGGGGCCAGAGAAGCTTTCTTT	CASSISGGAREAFF
TRBJ2-5	.	TRBV20-1	.	TGCAGTGCTAGTCCGGGGGACACCTCCCCGGGCAGGACCCAGTACTTC	CSASPGDTSPGRTQYF
TRBJ1-2	.	TRBV7-2	.	TGTGCCAGCAGCTTAGGGGCTTTACAATATGGCTACACCTTC	CASSLGALQYGYTF
TRBJ2-5	.	TRBV7-2	.	TGTGCCAGCAGCCCTGCCGGACAGCGAGAAGAGACCCAGTACTTC	CASSPAGQREETQYF
TRBJ1-1	.	TRBV29-1	.	TGCAGCGTGCTCGATCCAACTGAAGCTTTCTTT	CSVLDPTEAFF